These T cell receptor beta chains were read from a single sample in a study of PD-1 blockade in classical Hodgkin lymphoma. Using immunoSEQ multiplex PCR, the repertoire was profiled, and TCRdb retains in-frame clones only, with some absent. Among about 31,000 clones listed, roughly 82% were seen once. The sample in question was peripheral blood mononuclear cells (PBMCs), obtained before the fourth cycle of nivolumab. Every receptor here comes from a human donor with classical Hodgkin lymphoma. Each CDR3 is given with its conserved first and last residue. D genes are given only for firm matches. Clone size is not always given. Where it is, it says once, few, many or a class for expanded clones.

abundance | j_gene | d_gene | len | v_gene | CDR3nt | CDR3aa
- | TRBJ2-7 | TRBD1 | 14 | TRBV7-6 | TGTGCCAGCAGCCCAGGGACAGGAAATTACGAGCAGTACTTC | CASSPGTGNYEQYF
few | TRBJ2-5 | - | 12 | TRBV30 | TGTGCCCAACACGCCAGGGAAGAGACCCAGTACTTC | CAQHAREETQYF
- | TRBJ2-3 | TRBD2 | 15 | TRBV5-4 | TGTGCCAGCAGTACTAGCGGGGGGGCAAGGGATACGCAGTATTTT | CASSTSGGARDTQYF
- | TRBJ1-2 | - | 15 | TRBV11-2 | TGTGCCAGCAGCTTAGAACCCCGGACAGCTGGTGGCTACACCTTC | CASSLEPRTAGGYTF
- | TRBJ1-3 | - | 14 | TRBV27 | TGTGCCAGCAGTCCTTGGCAGGGTGGAAACACCATATATTTT | CASSPWQGGNTIYF
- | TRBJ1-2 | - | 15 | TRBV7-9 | TGTGCCAGCAGCCAACCCGGGCTAGCTAACTATGGCTACACCTTC | CASSQPGLANYGYTF
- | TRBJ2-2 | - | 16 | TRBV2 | TGTGCCAGCAGTGGAGTCCGCCGCGCGAACACCGGGGAGCTGTTTTTT | CASSGVRRANTGELFF
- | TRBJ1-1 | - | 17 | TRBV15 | TGTGCCACCAGCAGAGATAGGGAGGGCAGGCTGAACACTGAAGCTTTCTTT | CATSRDREGRLNTEAFF
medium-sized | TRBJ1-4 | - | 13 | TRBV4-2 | TGTGCCAGCAGCCAAGCATCCGATGGAAAACTGTTTTTT | CASSQASDGKLFF
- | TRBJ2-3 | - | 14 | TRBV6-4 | TGTGCCAGCAGTGAGAAGGATAGCACAGATACGCAGTATTTT | CASSEKDSTDTQYF
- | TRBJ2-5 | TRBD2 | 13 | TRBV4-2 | TGTGCCAGCAGCCGACTAGCGGGGGAGCCCCAGTACTTC | CASSRLAGEPQYF